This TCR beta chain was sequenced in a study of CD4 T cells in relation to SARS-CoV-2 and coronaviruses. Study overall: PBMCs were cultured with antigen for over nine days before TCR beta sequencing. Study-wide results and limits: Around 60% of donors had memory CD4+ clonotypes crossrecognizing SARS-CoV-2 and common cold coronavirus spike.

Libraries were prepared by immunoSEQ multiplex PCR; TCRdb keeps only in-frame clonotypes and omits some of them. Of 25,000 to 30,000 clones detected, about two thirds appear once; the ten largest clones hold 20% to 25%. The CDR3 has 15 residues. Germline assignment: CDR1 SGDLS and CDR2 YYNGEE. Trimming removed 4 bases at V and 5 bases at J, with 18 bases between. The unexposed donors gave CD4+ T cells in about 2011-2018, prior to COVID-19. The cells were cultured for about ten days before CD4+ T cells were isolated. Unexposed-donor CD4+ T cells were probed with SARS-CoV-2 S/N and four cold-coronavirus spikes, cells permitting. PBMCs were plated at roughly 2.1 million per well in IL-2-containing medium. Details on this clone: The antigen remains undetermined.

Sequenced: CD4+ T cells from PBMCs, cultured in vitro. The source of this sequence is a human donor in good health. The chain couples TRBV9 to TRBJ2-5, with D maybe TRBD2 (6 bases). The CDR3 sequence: CASSTGTLARETQYF. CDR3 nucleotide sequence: TGTGCCAGCAGCACCGGGACTTTGGCCAGGGAGACCCAGTACTTC.